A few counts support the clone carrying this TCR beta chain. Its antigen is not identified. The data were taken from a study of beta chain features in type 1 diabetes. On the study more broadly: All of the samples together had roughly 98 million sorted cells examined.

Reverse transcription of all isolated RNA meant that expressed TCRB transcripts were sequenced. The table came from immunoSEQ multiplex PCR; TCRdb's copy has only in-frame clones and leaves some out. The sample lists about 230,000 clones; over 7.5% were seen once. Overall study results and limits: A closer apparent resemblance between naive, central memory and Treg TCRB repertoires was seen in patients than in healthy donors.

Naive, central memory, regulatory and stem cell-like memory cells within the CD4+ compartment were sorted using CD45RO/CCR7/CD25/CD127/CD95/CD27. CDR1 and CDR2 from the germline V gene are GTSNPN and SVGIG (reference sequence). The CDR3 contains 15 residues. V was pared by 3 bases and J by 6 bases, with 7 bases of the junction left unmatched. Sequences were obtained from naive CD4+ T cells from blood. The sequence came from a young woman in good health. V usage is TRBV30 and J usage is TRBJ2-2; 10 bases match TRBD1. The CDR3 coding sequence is TGTGCCTGGAGGGGACAGGGGAAGTTCTCCGGGGAGCTGTTTTTT. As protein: CAWRGQGKFSGELFF.